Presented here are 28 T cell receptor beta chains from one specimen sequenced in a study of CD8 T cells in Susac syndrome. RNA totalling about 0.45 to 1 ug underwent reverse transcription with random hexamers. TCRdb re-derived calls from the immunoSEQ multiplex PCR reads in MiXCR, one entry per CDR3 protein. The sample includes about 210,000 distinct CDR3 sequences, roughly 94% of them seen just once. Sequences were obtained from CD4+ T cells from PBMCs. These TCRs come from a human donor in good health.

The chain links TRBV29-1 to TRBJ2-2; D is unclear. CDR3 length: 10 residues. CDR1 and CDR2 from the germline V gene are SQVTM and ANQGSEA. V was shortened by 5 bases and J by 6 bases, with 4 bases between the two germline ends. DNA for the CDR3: TGCAGCGTTAGTTCCGGGGAGCTGTTTTTT. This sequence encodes CSVSSGELFF.

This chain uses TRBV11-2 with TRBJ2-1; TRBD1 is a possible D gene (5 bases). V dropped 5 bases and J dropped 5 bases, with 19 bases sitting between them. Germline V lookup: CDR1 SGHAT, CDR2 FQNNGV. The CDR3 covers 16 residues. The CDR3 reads CASSPSTGSLDNEQFF. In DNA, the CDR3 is TGTGCCAGCAGCCCTTCAACAGGCTCCTTAGACAATGAGCAGTTCTTC.

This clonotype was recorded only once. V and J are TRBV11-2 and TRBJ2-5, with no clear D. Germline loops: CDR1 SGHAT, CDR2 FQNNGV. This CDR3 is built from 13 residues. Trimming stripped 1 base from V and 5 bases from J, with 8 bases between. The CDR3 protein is CASSLAPRETQYF. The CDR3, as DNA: TGTGCCAGCAGCTTAGCACCCAGGGAGACCCAGTACTTC.

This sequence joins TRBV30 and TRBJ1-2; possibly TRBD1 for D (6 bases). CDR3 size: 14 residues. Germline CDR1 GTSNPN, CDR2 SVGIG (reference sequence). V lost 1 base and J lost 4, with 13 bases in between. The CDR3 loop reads CAWSDQGTSYGYTF. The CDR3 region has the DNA TGTGCCTGGAGTGACCAGGGGACGTCCTATGGCTACACCTTC.

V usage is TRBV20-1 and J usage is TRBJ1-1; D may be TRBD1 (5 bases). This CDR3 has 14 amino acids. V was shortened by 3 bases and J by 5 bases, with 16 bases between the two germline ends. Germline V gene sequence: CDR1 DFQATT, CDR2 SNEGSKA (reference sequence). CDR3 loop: CSARPPQGLTEAFF. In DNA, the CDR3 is TGCAGTGCTAGGCCGCCCCAGGGACTAACTGAAGCTTTCTTT.

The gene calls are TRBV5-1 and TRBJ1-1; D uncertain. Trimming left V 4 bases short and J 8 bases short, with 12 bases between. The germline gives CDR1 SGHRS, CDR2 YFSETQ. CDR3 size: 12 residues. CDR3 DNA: TGCGCCAGCAGCAAAACAAGGATGGAAGCTTTCTTT. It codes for CASSKTRMEAFF.

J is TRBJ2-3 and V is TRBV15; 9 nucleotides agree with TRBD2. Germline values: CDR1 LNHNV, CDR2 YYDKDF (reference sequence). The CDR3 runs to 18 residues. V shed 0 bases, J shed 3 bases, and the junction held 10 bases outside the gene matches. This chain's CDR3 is CATSREWSRGGGTDTQYF. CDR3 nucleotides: TGTGCCACCAGCAGAGAATGGTCGCGGGGGGGCGGGACAGATACGCAGTATTTT.

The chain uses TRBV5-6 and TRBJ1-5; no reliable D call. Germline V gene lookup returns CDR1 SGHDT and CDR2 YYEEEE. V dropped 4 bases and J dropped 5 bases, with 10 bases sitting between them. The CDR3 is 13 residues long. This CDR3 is CASSQAGHQPQHF. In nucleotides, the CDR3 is TGTGCCAGCAGCCAAGCAGGCCATCAGCCCCAGCATTTT. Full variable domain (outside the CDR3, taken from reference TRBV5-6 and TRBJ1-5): DAGVTQSPTHLIKTRGQQVTLRCSPKSGHDTVSWYQQALGQGPQFIFQYYEEEERQRGNFPDRFSGHQFPNYSSELNVNALLLGDSALYLCASSQAGHQPQHFGDGTRLSIL.

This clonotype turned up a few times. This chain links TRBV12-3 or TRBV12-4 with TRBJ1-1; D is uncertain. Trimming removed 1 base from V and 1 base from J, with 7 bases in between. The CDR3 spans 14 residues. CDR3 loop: CASSLGAANTEAFF. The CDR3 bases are TGTGCCAGCAGTTTAGGGGCAGCGAACACTGAAGCTTTCTTT.

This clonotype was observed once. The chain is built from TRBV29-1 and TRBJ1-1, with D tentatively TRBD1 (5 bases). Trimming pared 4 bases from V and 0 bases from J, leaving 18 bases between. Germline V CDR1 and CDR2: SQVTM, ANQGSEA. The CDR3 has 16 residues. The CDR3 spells CSVVGFEGRMNTEAFF. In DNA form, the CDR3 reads TGCAGCGTTGTCGGGTTCGAGGGGCGCATGAACACTGAAGCTTTCTTT.

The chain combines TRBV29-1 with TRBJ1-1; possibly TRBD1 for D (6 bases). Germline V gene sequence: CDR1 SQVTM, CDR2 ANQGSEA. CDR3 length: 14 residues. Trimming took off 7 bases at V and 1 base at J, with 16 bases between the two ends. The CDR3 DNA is TGCAGCGCCGGCACCGACAGGCGGAACACTGAAGCTTTCTTT. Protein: CSAGTDRRNTEAFF.

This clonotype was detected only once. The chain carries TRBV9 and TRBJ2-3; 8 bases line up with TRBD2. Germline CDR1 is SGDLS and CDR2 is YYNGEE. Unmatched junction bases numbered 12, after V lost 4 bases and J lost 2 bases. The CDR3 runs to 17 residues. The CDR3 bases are TGTGCCAGCAGCCTCAGTAGCAGCGGGAGTCTCACAGATACGCAGTATTTT. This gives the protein CASSLSSSGSLTDTQYF.

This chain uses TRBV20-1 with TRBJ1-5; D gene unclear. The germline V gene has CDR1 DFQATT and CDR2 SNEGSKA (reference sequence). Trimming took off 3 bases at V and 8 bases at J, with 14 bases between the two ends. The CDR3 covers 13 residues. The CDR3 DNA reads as TGCAGTGCTAGTTGGCAGACTCTAGAGCCCCAGCATTTT. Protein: CSASWQTLEPQHF.

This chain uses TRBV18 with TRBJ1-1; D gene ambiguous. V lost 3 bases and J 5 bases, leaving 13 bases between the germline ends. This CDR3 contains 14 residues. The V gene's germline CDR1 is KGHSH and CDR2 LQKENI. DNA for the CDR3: TGTGCCAGCTCACCTAATGGGCCTGGGACTGAAGCTTTCTTT. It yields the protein CASSPNGPGTEAFF.

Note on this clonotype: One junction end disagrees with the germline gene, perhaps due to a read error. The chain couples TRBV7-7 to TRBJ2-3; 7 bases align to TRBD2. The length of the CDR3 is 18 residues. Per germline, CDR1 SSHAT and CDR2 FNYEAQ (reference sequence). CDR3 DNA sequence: TGTGCTAGCAGCTTAGGCCCCCGATCTAGCGGACCCACAGATACGCAGTATTTT. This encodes CASSLGPRSSGPTDTQYF.

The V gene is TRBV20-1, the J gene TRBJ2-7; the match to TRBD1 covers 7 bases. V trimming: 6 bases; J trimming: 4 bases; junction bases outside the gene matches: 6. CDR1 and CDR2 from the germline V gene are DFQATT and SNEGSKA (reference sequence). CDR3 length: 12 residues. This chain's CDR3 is CSAKGTDYEQYF. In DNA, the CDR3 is TGCAGTGCGAAGGGGACAGATTACGAGCAGTACTTC.

CDR3 bases: TGTGCCAGCACCGAGGGACAGGGGCTAGATACGCAGTATTTT. Protein: CASTEGQGLDTQYF. The V call is TRBV5-4, the J call TRBJ2-3, with 10 bases identical to TRBD1. Germline lookup yields CDR1 SGHNT and CDR2 YYREEE (reference sequence). V dropped 6 bases and J dropped 5; count of bases not matched to a gene: 6. This CDR3 comprises 14 residues.

CDR3 amino acids: CSANTGALQPQHF. The DNA of the CDR3 is TGCAGTGCTAACACAGGGGCGCTTCAGCCCCAGCATTTT. V is TRBV20-1 and J is TRBJ1-5; 7 bases are a match to TRBD1. The CDR3 length is 13 residues. The germline V gene has CDR1 DFQATT and CDR2 SNEGSKA (reference sequence). After removal of 4 bases from V and 6 bases from J, the junction contained 6 bases not matched to a gene.

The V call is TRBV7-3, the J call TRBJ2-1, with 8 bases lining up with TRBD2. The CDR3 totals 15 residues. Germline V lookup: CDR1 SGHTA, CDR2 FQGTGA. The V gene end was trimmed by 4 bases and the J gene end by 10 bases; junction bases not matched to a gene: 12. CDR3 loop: CASSSLIGTRNEQFF. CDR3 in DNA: TGTGCCAGCAGCTCATTAATAGGGACTAGGAACGAGCAGTTCTTC.

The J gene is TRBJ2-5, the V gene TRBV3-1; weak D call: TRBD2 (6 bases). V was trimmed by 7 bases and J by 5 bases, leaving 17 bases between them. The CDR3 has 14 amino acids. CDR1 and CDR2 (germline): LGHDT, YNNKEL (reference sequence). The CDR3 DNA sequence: TGTGCCAGCATGGGGACTTCGGTCGGGGAGACCCAGTACTTC. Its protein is CASMGTSVGETQYF.

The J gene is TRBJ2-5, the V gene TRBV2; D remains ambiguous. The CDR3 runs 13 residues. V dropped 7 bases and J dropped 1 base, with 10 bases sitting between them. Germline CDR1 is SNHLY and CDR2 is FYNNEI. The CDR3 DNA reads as TGTGCCAGCAATCTGGGCTTCCAAGAGACCCAGTACTTC. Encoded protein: CASNLGFQETQYF.

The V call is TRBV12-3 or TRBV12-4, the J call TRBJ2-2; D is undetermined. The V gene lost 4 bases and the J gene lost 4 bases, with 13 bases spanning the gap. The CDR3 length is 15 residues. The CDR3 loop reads CASSYGPSSTGELFF. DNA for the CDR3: TGTGCCAGCAGTTATGGGCCGTCTTCCACCGGGGAGCTGTTTTTT.

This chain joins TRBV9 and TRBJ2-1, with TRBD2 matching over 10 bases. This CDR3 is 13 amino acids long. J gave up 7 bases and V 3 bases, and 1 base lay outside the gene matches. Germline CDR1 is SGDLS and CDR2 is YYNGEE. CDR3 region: CASSGSGGNEQFF. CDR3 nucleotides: TGTGCCAGCAGCGGTAGCGGGGGGAATGAGCAGTTCTTC.

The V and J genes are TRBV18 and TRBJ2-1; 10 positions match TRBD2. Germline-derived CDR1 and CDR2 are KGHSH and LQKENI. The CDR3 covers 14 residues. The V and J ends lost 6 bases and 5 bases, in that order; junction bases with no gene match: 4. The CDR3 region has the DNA TGTGCCAGCTCGGAGCGGGGGGGCCACAATGAGCAGTTCTTC. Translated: CASSERGGHNEQFF.

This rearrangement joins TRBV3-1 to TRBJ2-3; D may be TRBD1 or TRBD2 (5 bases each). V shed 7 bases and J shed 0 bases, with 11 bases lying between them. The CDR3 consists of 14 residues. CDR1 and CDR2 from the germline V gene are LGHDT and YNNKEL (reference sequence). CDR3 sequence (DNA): TGTGCCAGCACCCCGGGACCGAGCACAGATACGCAGTATTTT. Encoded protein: CASTPGPSTDTQYF.

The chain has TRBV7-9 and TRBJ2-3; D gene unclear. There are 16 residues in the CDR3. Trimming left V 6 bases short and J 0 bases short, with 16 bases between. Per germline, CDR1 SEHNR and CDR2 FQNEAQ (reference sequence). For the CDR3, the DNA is TGTGCCAGCAGTTTAACCCAACGTACAAGCACAGATACGCAGTATTTT. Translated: CASSLTQRTSTDTQYF.

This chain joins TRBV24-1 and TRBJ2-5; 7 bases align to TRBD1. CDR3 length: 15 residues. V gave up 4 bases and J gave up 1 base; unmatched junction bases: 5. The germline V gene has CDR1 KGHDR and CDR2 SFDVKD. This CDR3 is CATSEKGTAQETQYF. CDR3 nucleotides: TGTGCCACCAGTGAGAAAGGGACAGCCCAAGAGACCCAGTACTTC.

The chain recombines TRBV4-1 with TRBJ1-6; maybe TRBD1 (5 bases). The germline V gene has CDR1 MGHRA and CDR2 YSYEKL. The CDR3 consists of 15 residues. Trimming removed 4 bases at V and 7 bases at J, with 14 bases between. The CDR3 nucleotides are TGCGCCAGCAGCCGTTCGGGGGGGGAAAATTCACCCCTCCACTTT. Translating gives CASSRSGGENSPLHF.